The 9 T cell receptor beta chains in this list originate from one sample, sequenced in a study of T cell clonality in common variable immunodeficiency. Study-level results: Fewer deletions and N-nucleotide insertions were reportedly seen in common variable immunodeficiency TCR beta sequences.

The protocol was immunoSEQ multiplex PCR, while the TCRdb copy is restricted to in-frame clones and leaves out a portion. This sample comprises around 19,000 clones, none seen once only. No antigen has been assigned to these receptors. Sequenced input: peripheral blood mononuclear cells. All receptors come from a human donor with common variable immunodeficiency.

Concerning this clone itself: The CDR3 is cut off 3 residues early in the read; its end comes from the germline J gene. The chain joins TRBV19 to TRBJ2-2; no definite D call. Germline-derived CDR1 and CDR2 are LNHDA and SQIVND (reference sequence). The V end was cut by 1 base, the J end by 3 bases, with 6 bases between. The CDR3 sequence is 14 residues long. The CDR3 loop reads CASSIAHDTGELFF. The part of the CDR3 DNA that was read is TGTGCCAGTAGTATAGCACACGACACCGGGGAG.

This clone has a count of ten or more. The sequenced fragment ends 3 residues before the CDR3 boundary, so the rest is inferred from the germline J gene. The chain recombines TRBV18 with TRBJ2-3; unclear D gene. The CDR3 contains 15 residues. Germline V gene sequence: CDR1 KGHSH, CDR2 LQKENI. V gave up 2 bases and J gave up 2 bases, with 11 bases separating them. The CDR3 sequence is CASSPSAGFTDTQYF. The sequenced part of the CDR3 DNA is TGTGCCAGCTCACCATCAGCAGGATTCACAGATACG.

The sample holds a few counts of this clone. The observed sequence ends 3 residues before the CDR3 terminus, with the missing tail filled in from the germline J gene. The rearrangement links TRBV7-2 to TRBJ2-5; D not certain. Germline CDR1 is SGHTA and CDR2 is FQGNSA. V dropped 2 bases and J dropped 4 bases, with 8 bases sitting between them. The CDR3 runs to 13 residues. CDR3 in amino acids: CASSLITGETQYF. The sequenced part of the CDR3 DNA is TGTGCCAGCAGCTTAATAACGGGAGAGACC. The whole variable domain, remainder taken from reference TRBV7-2 and TRBJ2-5, is GAGVSQSPSNKVTEKGKDVELRCDPISGHTALYWYRQSLGQGLEFLIYFQGNSAPDKSGLPSDRFSAERTGGSVSTLTIQRTQQEDSAVYLCASSLITGETQYFGPGTRLLVL.

This clone showed up many times. A junction end diverges from the germline sequence, so it may reflect a read error. The CDR3 end lies 3 residues beyond the end of the read and is filled in from the germline J gene. The J gene is TRBJ1-1, the V gene TRBV20-1; TRBD1 is a possible D gene (6 bases). The length of the CDR3 is 10 residues. Germline loops: CDR1 DFQATT, CDR2 SNEGSKA (reference sequence). Here the CDR3 reads CSARGRGAFF. CDR3 bases read: TGCAGTGCCAGAGGGAGGGGG.

This clone was counted a few times. The sequenced CDR3 bases are TGTGCCAGCTCAGAGATAGCGGGGGATACG. This translates into CASSEIAGDT. In full, the CDR3 reads CASSEIAGDTQYF. V and J are TRBV18 and TRBJ2-3; TRBD2 agrees at 8 bases. The read terminates 3 residues ahead of where the CDR3 ends, so the germline J gene completes it. Germline-derived CDR1 and CDR2 are KGHSH and LQKENI. The CDR3 consists of 13 residues. The junction had 4 bases not matched to a gene; V was cut back by 5 bases and J by 6 bases.

There are a few counts of this clone. The CDR3 end lies 3 residues beyond the end of the read and is filled in from the germline J gene. V gene TRBV5-1 combines with J gene TRBJ2-2; a possible D gene is TRBD1 (5 bases). The V and J ends lost 0 bases and 1 base respectively, with 7 bases between them. CDR1 and CDR2 (germline): SGHRS, YFSETQ. CDR3 size: 15 residues. The sequenced CDR3 bases are TGCGCCAGCAGCTTGGTTACAGGGAACACCGGGGAG. Amino acids: CASSLVTGNTGE. The whole CDR3 sequence reads CASSLVTGNTGELFF.

There are a few counts of this clone. The read is 3 residues too short to cover the CDR3 end, so that end is filled in from the germline J gene. The chain has TRBV19 and TRBJ1-3; 7 bases map to TRBD1. The CDR3 extends over 15 amino acids. The V segment lost 6 bases and the J segment 1 base; nucleotides outside the gene matches: 6. Germline V gene lookup returns CDR1 LNHDA and CDR2 SQIVND (reference sequence). The DNA read from the CDR3 is TGTGCCAGTAGGGGGACAGATGCGTCTGGAAACACC. Protein sequence: CASRGTDASGNT. The full CDR3 is CASRGTDASGNTIYF.

This clone was counted ten times or more. The junction shows a germline mismatch at one end, possibly a read error. Sequencing ends 3 residues short of the CDR3 end; the germline J gene provides the rest. The rearrangement links TRBV4-2 to TRBJ2-5; TRBD2 matches at 8 bases. There are 17 residues in the CDR3. Germline CDR1 is LGHNA and CDR2 is YNFKEQ. The DNA read from the CDR3 is TGCGCCAGCAGCCAAGATAGGGGCGGGGGGTCACAAGAGACC. Translation gives CASSQDRGGGSQET. From start to end, the CDR3 is CASSQDRGGGSQETQYF.

A word on this clone: The CDR3 end falls 3 residues outside the read, so it is completed with the germline J gene. The chain is built from TRBV19 and TRBJ2-1; 8 bases fit TRBD2. Germline V gene data show CDR1 as LNHDA and CDR2 as SQIVND (reference sequence). The CDR3 has 15 residues. Trimming at V came to 1 base and at J to 3 bases, leaving 2 bases not matched to a gene. CDR3 sequence: CASSIGLAGYNEQFF. Incomplete CDR3 DNA: TGTGCCAGTAGTATAGGTCTAGCGGGCTACAATGAG. The complete variable domain, with remaining parts taken from reference TRBV19 and TRBJ2-1, reads DGGITQSPKYLFRKEGQNVTLSCEQNLNHDAMYWYRQDPGQGLRLIYYSQIVNDFQKGDIAEGYSVSREKKESFPLTVTSAQKNPTAFYLCASSIGLAGYNEQFFGPGTRLTVL.